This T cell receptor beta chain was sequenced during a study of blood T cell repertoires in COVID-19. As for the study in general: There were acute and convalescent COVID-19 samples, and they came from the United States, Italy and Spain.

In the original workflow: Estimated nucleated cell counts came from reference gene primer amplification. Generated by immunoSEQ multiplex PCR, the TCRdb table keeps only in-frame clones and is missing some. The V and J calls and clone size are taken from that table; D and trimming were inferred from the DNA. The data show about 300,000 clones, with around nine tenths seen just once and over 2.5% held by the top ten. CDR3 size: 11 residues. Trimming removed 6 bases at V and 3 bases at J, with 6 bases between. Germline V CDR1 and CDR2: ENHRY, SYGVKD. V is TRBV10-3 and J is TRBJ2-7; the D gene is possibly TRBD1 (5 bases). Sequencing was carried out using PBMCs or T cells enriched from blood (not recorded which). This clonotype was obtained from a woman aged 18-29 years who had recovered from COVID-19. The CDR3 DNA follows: TGTGCCATCAGCGACAGCTACGAGCAGTACTTC. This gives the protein CAISDSYEQYF.